The 11 T cell receptor beta chains reported below all come from one sample, sequenced in a study of T cell responses to AZD1222 COVID-19 vaccine. Data came from immunoSEQ multiplex PCR; TCRdb stores just in-frame clones and leaves some out. Here the sample spans fewer than 200,000 clones, around 92% being singletons. This specimen was peripheral blood, taken on day 0 of AZD1222 vaccination. The receptors originated from an adult in good health.

The chain joins TRBV3-1 (or the pseudogene TRBV3-2) to TRBJ1-1; TRBD1 is a possible D gene (6 bases). V lost 4 bases, J lost 5 bases, and 14 bases lay in between. The CDR3 totals 14 residues. Per the germline V gene, CDR1 is LGHDT and CDR2 is YNNKEL (reference sequence). The CDR3 nucleotides read TGTGCCAGCAGCCTGACCACAGGGAGGACTGAAGCTTTCTTT. Its translation is CASSLTTGRTEAFF.

The chain uses TRBV9 and TRBJ1-2, with 9 positions matching TRBD1. The J segment lost 7 bases and the V segment lost 5 bases, leaving 9 bases of the junction unmatched. The germline gives CDR1 SGDLS, CDR2 YYNGEE. The CDR3 runs 14 residues. The CDR3 reads CASRMGTGMSGYTF. CDR3 DNA: TGTGCCAGCAGAATGGGGACAGGGATGAGTGGCTACACCTTC.

The chain couples TRBV5-1 to TRBJ2-5; tentatively, D is TRBD1 or TRBD2 (5 bases each). Germline CDR1 SGHRS, CDR2 YFSETQ. V lost 3 bases and J 2 bases, leaving 11 bases between the germline ends. This CDR3 has 14 amino acids. The CDR3 spells CASSYGTVQETQYF. The CDR3 DNA reads TGCGCCAGCAGCTACGGGACGGTACAAGAGACCCAGTACTTC.

The V call is TRBV12-5, the J call TRBJ1-6; weak D call: TRBD1 (5 bases). Germline lookup yields CDR1 LGHNT and CDR2 FRNRAP. The CDR3 sequence is 14 residues long. V was cut by 2 bases and J by 9 bases, with 11 bases left in between. The CDR3 bases are TGTGCTAGTGGTTTGTCTCAGGGTGGTTCACCCCTCCACTTT. Its translation is CASGLSQGGSPLHF.

The chain joins TRBV5-1 to TRBJ2-7, with 10 positions matching TRBD2. The length of the CDR3 is 17 residues. CDR1 and CDR2 from the germline V gene are SGHRS and YFSETQ. The V and J ends lost 2 bases and 0 bases, in that order; junction bases with no gene match: 8. The CDR3 bases are TGCGCCAGCAGCTTCGCCTCTACTAGCGGGGACTCCTACGAGCAGTACTTC. Translated: CASSFASTSGDSYEQYF.

J is TRBJ1-4 and V is TRBV9; unclear D gene. Germline CDR1 SGDLS, CDR2 YYNGEE. The V end was cut by 3 bases, the J end by 3 bases, with 15 bases between. The CDR3 loop spans 16 amino acids. Here the CDR3 DNA reads TGTGCCAGCAGCGCGAATCCCAATCTATCTAATGAAAAACTGTTTTTT. Amino acid sequence: CASSANPNLSNEKLFF.

The chain combines TRBV5-5 with TRBJ2-2; TRBD1 might be the D (6 bases). Germline loops: CDR1 SGHKS, CDR2 YYEKEE (reference sequence). The ends were cut back, 4 bases at V and 4 bases at J, with 17 bases in the middle. The CDR3 runs 16 residues. The CDR3 coding sequence is TGTGCCAGCAGCGGGACATACAGGTTGAGCACCGGGGAGCTGTTTTTT. Amino acids: CASSGTYRLSTGELFF.

The chain recombines TRBV5-8 with TRBJ2-3; possible D gene TRBD2, 6 bases. V shed 4 bases and J shed 3 bases, with 12 bases lying between them. The CDR3 length is 14 residues. CDR1 SGHTS and CDR2 YDEGEE come from the germline V gene. The CDR3 DNA reads TGTGCCAGCAGCCCCAGACGGGAGACAGATACGCAGTATTTT. This codes for CASSPRRETDTQYF.

The chain is built from TRBV9 and TRBJ2-2; D may be TRBD1 (6 bases). The CDR3 has 14 residues. Germline V gene data show CDR1 as SGDLS and CDR2 as YYNGEE. V shed 0 bases and J shed 6 bases, with 9 bases lying between them. As DNA, the CDR3 is TGTGCCAGCAGCGTAGGAGGGGGACCCGGGGAGCTGTTTTTT. Residues: CASSVGGGPGELFF.

J is TRBJ1-1 and V is TRBV7-3, with 8 nucleotides matching TRBD1. This CDR3 has 14 amino acids. In germline, CDR1 is SGHTA, CDR2 FQGTGA. The J segment lost 1 base and the V segment lost 5 bases, leaving 3 bases of the junction unmatched. The CDR3 reads CASSGQGSNTEAFF. The DNA for the CDR3 is TGTGCCAGCAGCGGACAGGGTTCGAACACTGAAGCTTTCTTT.

The CDR3 bases are TGTGCCAGCAGCCTAACACGGGGCAATCAGCCCCAGCATTTT. Translated: CASSLTRGNQPQHF. The gene calls are TRBV6-2 or TRBV6-3 and TRBJ1-5; no reliable D call. This CDR3 is built from 14 residues. Trimming removed 6 bases at V and 2 bases at J, with 11 bases between. Germline CDR1 MNHEY, CDR2 SVGEGT.